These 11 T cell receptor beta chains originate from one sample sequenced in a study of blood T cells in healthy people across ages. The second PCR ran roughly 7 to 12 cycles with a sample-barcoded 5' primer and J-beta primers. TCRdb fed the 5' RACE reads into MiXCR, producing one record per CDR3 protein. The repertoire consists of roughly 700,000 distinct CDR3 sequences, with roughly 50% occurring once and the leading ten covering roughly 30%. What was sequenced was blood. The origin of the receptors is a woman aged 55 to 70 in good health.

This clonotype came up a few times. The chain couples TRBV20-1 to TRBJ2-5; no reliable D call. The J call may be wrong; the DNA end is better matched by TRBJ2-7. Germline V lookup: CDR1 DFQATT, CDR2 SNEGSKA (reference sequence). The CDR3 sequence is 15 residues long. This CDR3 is CSASSILGNSYEQYF. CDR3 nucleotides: TGCAGTGCTAGTTCTATCCTAGGAAACTCCTACGAGCAGTACTTC.

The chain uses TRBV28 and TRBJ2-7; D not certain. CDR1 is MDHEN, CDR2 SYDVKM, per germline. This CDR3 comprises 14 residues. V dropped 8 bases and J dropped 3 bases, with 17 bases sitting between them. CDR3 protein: CASSSPSPRYEQYF. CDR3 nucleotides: TGTGCCAGCTCCTCCCCTAGTCCCCGCTACGAGCAGTACTTC. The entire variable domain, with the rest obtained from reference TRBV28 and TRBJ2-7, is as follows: DVKVTQSSRYLVKRTGEKVFLECVQDMDHENMFWYRQDPGLGLRLIYFSYDVKMKEKGDIPEGYSVSREKKERFSLILESASTNQTSMYLCASSSPSPRYEQYFGPGTRLTVT.

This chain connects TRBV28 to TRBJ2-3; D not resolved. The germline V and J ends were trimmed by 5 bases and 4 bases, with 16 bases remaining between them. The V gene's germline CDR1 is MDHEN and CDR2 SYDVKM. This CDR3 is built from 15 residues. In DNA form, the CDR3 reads TGTGCCAGCAGTAATCAACGCGTTACAGCAGATACGCAGTATTTT. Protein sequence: CASSNQRVTADTQYF.

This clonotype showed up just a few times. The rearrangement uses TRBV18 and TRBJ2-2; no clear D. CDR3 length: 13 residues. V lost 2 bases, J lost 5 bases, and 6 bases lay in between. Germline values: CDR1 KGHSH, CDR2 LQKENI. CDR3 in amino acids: CASSPKETGELFF. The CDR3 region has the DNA TGTGCCAGCTCACCAAAGGAAACCGGGGAGCTGTTTTTT.

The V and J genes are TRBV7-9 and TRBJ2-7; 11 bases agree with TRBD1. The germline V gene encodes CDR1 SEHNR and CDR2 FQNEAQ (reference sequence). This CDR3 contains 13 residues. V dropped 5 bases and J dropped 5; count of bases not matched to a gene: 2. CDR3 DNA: TGTGCCAGCAGCAAGGACAGGGGGCACGAGCAGTACTTC. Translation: CASSKDRGHEQYF.

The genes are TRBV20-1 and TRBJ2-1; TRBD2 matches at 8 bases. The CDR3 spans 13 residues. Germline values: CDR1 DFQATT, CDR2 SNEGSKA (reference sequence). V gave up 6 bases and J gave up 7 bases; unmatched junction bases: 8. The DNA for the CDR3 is TGCAGTGCCAGCGGGGGAGGTTTAAATGAGCAGTTCTTC. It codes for CSASGGGLNEQFF.

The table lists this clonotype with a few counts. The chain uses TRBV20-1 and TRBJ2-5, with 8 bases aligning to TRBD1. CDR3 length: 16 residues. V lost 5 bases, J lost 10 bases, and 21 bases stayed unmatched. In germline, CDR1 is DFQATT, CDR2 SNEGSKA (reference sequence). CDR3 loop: CSAPSPGQDPFGGQYF. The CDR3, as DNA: TGCAGTGCTCCTTCCCCGGGACAGGACCCTTTCGGAGGCCAGTACTTC.

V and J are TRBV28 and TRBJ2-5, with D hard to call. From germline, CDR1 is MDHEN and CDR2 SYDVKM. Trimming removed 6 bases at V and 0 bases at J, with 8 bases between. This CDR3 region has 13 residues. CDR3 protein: CASRDNNQETQYF. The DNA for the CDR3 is TGTGCCAGCAGAGATAACAACCAAGAGACCCAGTACTTC.

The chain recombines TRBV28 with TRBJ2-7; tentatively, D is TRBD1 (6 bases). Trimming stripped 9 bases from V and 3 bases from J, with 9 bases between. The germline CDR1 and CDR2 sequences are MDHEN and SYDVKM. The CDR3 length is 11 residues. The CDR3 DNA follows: TGTGCCAGTAGGGACAACTACGAGCAGTACTTC. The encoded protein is CASRDNYEQYF.

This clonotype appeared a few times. The CDR3 spells CAISGRQGGSYEQYF. DNA for the CDR3: TGTGCCATCAGTGGAAGACAGGGCGGTAGTTACGAGCAGTACTTC. The V gene is TRBV10-3, the J gene TRBJ2-4; 7 bases map to TRBD1. The J call could be wrong; TRBJ2-7 is a better fit for the DNA end. The CDR3 contains 15 residues. Germline lookup yields CDR1 ENHRY and CDR2 SYGVKD.

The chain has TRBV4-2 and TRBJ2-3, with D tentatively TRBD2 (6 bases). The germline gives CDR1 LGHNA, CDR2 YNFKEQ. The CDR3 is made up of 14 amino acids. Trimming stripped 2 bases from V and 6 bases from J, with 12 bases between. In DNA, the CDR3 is TGTGCCAGCAGCCAAAGGACTATACCGGATACGCAGTATTTT. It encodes CASSQRTIPDTQYF.